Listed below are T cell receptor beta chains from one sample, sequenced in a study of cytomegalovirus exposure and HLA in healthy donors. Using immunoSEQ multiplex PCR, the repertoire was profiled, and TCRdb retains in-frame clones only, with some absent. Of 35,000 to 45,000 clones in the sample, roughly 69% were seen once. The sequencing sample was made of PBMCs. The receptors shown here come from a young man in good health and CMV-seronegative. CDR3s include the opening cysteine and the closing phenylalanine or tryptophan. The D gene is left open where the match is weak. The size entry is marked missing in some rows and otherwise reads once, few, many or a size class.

CDR3 DNA: TGTGCCAGCAGTTCCGACACGATCAATCAGCCCCAGCATTTT
CDR3 protein: CASSSDTINQPQHF
V gene: TRBV2
D gene: -
J gene: TRBJ1-5
clone size: -

CDR3 DNA: TGTGCCAGCAGCCCGAAGGACAGGGCCGAGCAGTACTTC
CDR3 protein: CASSPKDRAEQYF
V gene: TRBV7-9
D gene: TRBD1
J gene: TRBJ2-7
clone size: -

CDR3 DNA: TGTGCCAGCAGTTACGTACAGGAGAATCAGCCCCAGCATTTT
CDR3 protein: CASSYVQENQPQHF
V gene: TRBV6-5
D gene: -
J gene: TRBJ1-5
clone size: -

CDR3 DNA: TGTGCCAGCAGAGGGACATCAACTAATGAAAAACTGTTTTTT
CDR3 protein: CASRGTSTNEKLFF
V gene: TRBV28
D gene: -
J gene: TRBJ1-4
clone size: -

CDR3 DNA: TGTGCCAGCAGTTACTCTGCGGGGGCACGGACCTACGAGCAGTACTTC
CDR3 protein: CASSYSAGARTYEQYF
V gene: TRBV6-5
D gene: -
J gene: TRBJ2-7
clone size: few

CDR3 DNA: TGCGCCAGTAGCTATGGACAAGGGGGCGAGCAGTTCTTC
CDR3 protein: CASSYGQGGEQFF
V gene: TRBV5-1
D gene: TRBD1
J gene: TRBJ2-1
clone size: few

CDR3 DNA: TGTGCCAGCATGGGACAGGGAACCTACACTGAAGCTTTCTTT
CDR3 protein: CASMGQGTYTEAFF
V gene: TRBV7-9
D gene: TRBD1
J gene: TRBJ1-1
clone size: -

CDR3 DNA: TGTGCCAGCAGCCCCACCGGGACAGGGACCCAAGAGACCCAGTACTTC
CDR3 protein: CASSPTGTGTQETQYF
V gene: TRBV9
D gene: TRBD1
J gene: TRBJ2-5
clone size: -

CDR3 DNA: TGTGCCAGCAGCCCTGGACTAGCCCCGAAGCAGTACTTC
CDR3 protein: CASSPGLAPKQYF
V gene: TRBV7-2
D gene: TRBD2
J gene: TRBJ2-7
clone size: -

CDR3 DNA: TGTGCCAGCAGTGGACAAAAGGGGTGGGCCAAAAACATTCAGTACTTC
CDR3 protein: CASSGQKGWAKNIQYF
V gene: TRBV25-1
D gene: -
J gene: TRBJ2-4
clone size: -

CDR3 DNA: TGCGCCAGCGTTCGGACAGGGGGCTTAGGGGAGACCCAGTACTTC
CDR3 protein: CASVRTGGLGETQYF
V gene: TRBV5-1
D gene: TRBD1
J gene: TRBJ2-5
clone size: -

CDR3 DNA: TGCGCCAGCAGCTTGCAGGGGATGGGTTCACCCCTCCACTTT
CDR3 protein: CASSLQGMGSPLHF
V gene: TRBV5-1
D gene: -
J gene: TRBJ1-6
clone size: few

CDR3 DNA: TGTGCCAGCAAAAGACAGGGGACGACCCAGTACTTC
CDR3 protein: CASKRQGTTQYF
V gene: TRBV6-5
D gene: TRBD1
J gene: TRBJ2-5
clone size: -

CDR3 DNA: TGTGCCAGCAGCTTCCGGGACAGGGTGGCCGAGCAGTACTTC
CDR3 protein: CASSFRDRVAEQYF
V gene: TRBV7-8
D gene: TRBD1
J gene: TRBJ2-7
clone size: -

CDR3 DNA: TGCGCCAGCAGCCAAGGATGGGGACAGGGATCGGTGGCCCAGTACTTC
CDR3 protein: CASSQGWGQGSVAQYF
V gene: TRBV4-1
D gene: TRBD1
J gene: TRBJ2-5
clone size: -

CDR3 DNA: TGTGCCAGCAGCCGTCTCTCCGGGGTTCGGTATCAGCCCCAGCATTTT
CDR3 protein: CASSRLSGVRYQPQHF
V gene: TRBV7-2
D gene: -
J gene: TRBJ1-5
clone size: -

CDR3 DNA: TGCAGCGTTGGAAGGACAGGCTCCGAGCAGTACTTC
CDR3 protein: CSVGRTGSEQYF
V gene: TRBV29-1
D gene: TRBD1
J gene: TRBJ2-7
clone size: -

CDR3 DNA: TGTGCCAGCAGCGCCGCGAGCAATCAGCCCCAGCATTTT
CDR3 protein: CASSAASNQPQHF
V gene: TRBV4-2
D gene: -
J gene: TRBJ1-5
clone size: -

CDR3 DNA: TGTGCCAGCCCTACCGCGGGAGCGGTTAGCACAGATACGCAGTATTTT
CDR3 protein: CASPTAGAVSTDTQYF
V gene: TRBV28
D gene: TRBD2
J gene: TRBJ2-3
clone size: -

CDR3 DNA: TGTGCCAGCAGCTCTGGACAGGAGACCACTGAAGCTTTCTTT
CDR3 protein: CASSSGQETTEAFF
V gene: TRBV7-2
D gene: TRBD1
J gene: TRBJ1-1
clone size: -

CDR3 DNA: TGTGCCAGCAGTGAGTCCCCGGGACAGGGGGCGAACACCGGGGAGCTGTTTTTT
CDR3 protein: CASSESPGQGANTGELFF
V gene: TRBV2
D gene: TRBD1
J gene: TRBJ2-2
clone size: -

CDR3 DNA: TGCAGCGTTGACGAGGGCTCCGAGACCCAGTACTTC
CDR3 protein: CSVDEGSETQYF
V gene: TRBV29-1
D gene: -
J gene: TRBJ2-5
clone size: -

CDR3 DNA: TGCGCCAGCAGCTTGGCCGGGTCCCGAGGGCAGCCCCAGCATTTT
CDR3 protein: CASSLAGSRGQPQHF
V gene: TRBV5-1
D gene: -
J gene: TRBJ1-5
clone size: -

CDR3 DNA: TGTGCCAGCAGACCCCCCGGGACAGGGGTCTCGCAGCCCCAGCATTTT
CDR3 protein: CASRPPGTGVSQPQHF
V gene: TRBV5-8
D gene: TRBD1
J gene: TRBJ1-5
clone size: -